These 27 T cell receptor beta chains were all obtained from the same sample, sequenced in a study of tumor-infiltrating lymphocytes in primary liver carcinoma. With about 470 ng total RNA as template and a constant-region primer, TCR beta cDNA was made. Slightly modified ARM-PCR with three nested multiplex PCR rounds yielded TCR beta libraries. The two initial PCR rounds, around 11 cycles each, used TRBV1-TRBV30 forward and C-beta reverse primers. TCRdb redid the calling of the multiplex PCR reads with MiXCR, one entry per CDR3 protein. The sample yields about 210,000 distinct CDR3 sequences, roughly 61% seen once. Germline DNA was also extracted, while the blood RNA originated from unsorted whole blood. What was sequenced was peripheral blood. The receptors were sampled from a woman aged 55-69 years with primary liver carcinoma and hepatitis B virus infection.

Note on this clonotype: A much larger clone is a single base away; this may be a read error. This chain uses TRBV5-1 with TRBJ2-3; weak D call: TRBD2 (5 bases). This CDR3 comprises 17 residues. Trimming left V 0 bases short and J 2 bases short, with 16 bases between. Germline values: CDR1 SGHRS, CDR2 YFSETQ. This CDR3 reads CASSLAGTGTNTDTQYF. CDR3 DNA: TGCGCCAGCAGCTTGGCCGGAACGGGAACGAACACAGATACGCAGTATTTT.

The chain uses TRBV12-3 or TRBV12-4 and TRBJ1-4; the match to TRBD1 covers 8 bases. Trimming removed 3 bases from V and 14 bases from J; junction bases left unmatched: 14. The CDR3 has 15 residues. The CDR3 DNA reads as TGTGCCAGCAGTTTCCGACAGGGGCTGTACGGAAAGCTGTTTTTT. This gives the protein CASSFRQGLYGKLFF.

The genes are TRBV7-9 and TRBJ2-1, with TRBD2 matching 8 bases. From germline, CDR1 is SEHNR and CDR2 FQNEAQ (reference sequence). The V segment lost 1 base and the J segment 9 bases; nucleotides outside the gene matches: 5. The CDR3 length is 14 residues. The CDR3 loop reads CASSLVGTRSEQFF. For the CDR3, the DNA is TGTGCCAGCAGCTTAGTGGGGACTAGAAGTGAGCAGTTCTTC.

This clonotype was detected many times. In DNA form, the CDR3 reads TGTGCCAGCAGCCCCGGGTTGGCTAGCACAGATACGCAGTATTTT. Amino acids: CASSPGLASTDTQYF. The genes are TRBV7-9 and TRBJ2-3; D uncertain. Deletions cut 5 bases from V and 0 bases from J, with 12 bases between. CDR1 and CDR2 (germline): SEHNR, FQNEAQ (reference sequence). CDR3 size: 15 residues.

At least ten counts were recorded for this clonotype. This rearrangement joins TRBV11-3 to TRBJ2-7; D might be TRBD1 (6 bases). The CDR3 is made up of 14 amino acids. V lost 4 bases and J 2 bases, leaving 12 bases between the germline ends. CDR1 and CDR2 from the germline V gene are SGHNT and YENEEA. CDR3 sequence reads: CASSSGTHTYEQYF. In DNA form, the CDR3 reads TGTGCCAGCAGCTCCGGGACACATACCTACGAGCAGTACTTC.

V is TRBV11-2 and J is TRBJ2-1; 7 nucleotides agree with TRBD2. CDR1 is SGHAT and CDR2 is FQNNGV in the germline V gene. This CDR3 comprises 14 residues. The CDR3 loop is CASARTRAGSRQFF. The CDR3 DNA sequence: TGTGCAAGCGCACGGACTAGGGCCGGCTCGAGGCAGTTCTTC.

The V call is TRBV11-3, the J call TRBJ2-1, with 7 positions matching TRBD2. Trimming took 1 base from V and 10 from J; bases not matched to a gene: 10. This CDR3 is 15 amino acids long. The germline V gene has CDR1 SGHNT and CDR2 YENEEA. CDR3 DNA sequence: TGTGCCAGCAGCTTAGGAACTAGCGAGAGGCTCGAGCAGTTCTTC. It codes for CASSLGTSERLEQFF. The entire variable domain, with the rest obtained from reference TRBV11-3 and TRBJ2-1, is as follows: EAGVVQSPRYKIIEKKQPVAFWCNPISGHNTLYWYLQNLGQGPELLIRYENEEAVDDSQLPKDRFSAERLKGVDSTLKIQPAELGDSAVYLCASSLGTSERLEQFFGPGTRLTVL.

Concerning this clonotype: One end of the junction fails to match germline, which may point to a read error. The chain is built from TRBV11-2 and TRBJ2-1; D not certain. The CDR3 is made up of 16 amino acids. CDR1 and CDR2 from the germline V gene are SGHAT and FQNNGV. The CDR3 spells CASSLAECLSYNEQFF. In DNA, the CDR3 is TGTGCCAGTAGCTTAGCAGAGTGCCTCTCCTACAATGAGCAGTTCTTC.

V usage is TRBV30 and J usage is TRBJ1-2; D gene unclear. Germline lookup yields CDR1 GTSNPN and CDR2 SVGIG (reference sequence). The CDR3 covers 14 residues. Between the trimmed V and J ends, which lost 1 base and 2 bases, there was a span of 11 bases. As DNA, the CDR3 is TGTGCCTGGAGTGCCGGACTGATGAACTATGGCTACACCTTC. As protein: CAWSAGLMNYGYTF.

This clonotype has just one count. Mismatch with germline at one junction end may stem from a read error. As DNA, the CDR3 is TGTGCCAGCATCCCCCGAACCAAGGGAATCGCTGAAACTTTCTTT. Its protein is CASIPRTKGIAETFF. This chain connects TRBV6-5 to TRBJ1-1; D gene uncertain. Germline V gives CDR1 MNHEY, CDR2 SVGAGI. This CDR3 comprises 15 residues.

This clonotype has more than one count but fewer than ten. The CDR3 loop is CASSPGGRFQETQYF. CDR3 DNA sequence: TGCGCCAGCAGCCCGGGAGGTCGATTCCAAGAGACCCAGTACTTC. This chain joins TRBV5-1 and TRBJ2-5; the match to TRBD2 covers 7 bases. With 4 bases clipped from V and 1 base from J, the junction kept 7 bases outside the gene matches. CDR1 and CDR2 (germline): SGHRS, YFSETQ. The CDR3 has 15 residues.

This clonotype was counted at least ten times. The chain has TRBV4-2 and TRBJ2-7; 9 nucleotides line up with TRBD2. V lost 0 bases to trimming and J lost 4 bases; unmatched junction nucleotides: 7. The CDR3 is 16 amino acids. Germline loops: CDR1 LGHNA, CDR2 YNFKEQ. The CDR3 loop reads CASSQDPAAGGYEQYF. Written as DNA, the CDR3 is TGTGCCAGCAGCCAAGATCCCGCGGCGGGAGGGTACGAGCAGTACTTC.

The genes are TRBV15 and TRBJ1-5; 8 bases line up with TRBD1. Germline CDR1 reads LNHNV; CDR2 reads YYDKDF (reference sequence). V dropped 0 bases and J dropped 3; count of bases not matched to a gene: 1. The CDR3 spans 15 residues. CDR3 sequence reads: CATSRDQGANQPQHF. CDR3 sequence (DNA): TGTGCCACCAGCAGAGATCAGGGGGCCAATCAGCCCCAGCATTTT.

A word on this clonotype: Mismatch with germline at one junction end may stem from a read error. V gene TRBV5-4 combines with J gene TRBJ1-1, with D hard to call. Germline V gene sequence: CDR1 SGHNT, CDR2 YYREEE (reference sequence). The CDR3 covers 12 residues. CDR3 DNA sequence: TGTGCCAACAGCTCCAGCGATACTGAAGTTTTCTTT. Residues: CANSSSDTEVFF.

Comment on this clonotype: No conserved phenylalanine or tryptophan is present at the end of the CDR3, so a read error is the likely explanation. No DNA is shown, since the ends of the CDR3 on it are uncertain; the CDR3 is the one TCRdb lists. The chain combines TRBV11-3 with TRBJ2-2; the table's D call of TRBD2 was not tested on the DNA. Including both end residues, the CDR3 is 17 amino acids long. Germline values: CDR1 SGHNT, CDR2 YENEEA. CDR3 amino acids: CASSLGRLEGNTGEPFS.

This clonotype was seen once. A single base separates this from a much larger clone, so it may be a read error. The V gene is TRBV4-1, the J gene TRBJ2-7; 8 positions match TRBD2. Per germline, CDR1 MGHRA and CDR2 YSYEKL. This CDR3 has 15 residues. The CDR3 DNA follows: TGCGCCGGCAGCCAAGTATTCAGCGGGAGTATGGAGCAGTACTTC. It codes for CAGSQVFSGSMEQYF.

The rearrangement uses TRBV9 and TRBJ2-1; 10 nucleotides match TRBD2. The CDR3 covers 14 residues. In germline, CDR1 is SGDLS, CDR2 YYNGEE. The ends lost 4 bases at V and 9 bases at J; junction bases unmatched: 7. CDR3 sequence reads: CASSPRTSGAEQFF. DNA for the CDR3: TGTGCCAGCAGCCCACGGACTAGCGGAGCTGAGCAGTTCTTC.

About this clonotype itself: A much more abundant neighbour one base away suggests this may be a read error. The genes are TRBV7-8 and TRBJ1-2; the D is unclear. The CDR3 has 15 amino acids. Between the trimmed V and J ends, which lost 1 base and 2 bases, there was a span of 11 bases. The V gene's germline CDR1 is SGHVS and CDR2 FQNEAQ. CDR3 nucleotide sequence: TGTGCCAGCAGCTTAGTGAGGAGCGGAAACTATGGCTACACCTTC. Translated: CASSLVRSGNYGYTF.

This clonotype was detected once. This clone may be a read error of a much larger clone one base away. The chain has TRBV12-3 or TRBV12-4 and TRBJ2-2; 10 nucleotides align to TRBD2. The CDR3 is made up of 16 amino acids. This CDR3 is CASSLLAGERTGELLF. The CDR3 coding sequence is TGTGCCAGCAGTTTACTAGCGGGAGAGAGAACCGGGGAGCTGCTTTTT.

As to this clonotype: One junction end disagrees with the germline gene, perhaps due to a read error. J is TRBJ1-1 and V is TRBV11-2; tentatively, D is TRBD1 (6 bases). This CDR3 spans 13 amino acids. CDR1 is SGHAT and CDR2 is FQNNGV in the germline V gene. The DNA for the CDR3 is TGTCCCAGCAGTTACAGGGATTGGACTGAAGCCTTCTTT. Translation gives CPSSYRDWTEAFF.

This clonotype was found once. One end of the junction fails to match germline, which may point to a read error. The CDR3 DNA sequence: TGTGCTAGCAGTTACCCCCGACTAGCCCATGGGAGCTCCTACAATGAGCAGTTCTTC. Translating gives CASSYPRLAHGSSYNEQFF. This rearrangement joins TRBV6-2 or TRBV6-3 to TRBJ2-1; 7 bases fit TRBD2. Germline values: CDR1 MNHEY, CDR2 SVGEGT. The CDR3 is 19 residues long.

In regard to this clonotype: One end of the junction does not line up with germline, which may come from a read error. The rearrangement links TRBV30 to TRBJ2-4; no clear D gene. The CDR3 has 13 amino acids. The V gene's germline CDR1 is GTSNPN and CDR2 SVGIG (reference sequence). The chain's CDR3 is CAWIIPDKNIQHF. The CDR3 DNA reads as TGTGCCTGGATTATCCCAGACAAAAACATTCAGCACTTC.

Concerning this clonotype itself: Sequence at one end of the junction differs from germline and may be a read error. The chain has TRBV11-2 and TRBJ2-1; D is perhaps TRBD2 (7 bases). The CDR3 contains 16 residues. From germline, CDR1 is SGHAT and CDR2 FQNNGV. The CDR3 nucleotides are TGTGCCAACAGCCTAGGGGGGGAGAGCTCCTACAATGAGCAGTTCTTC. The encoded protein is CANSLGGESSYNEQFF.

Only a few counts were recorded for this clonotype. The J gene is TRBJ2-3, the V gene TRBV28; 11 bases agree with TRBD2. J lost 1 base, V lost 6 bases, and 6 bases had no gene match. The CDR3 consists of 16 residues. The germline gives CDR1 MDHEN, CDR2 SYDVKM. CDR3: CASSGTSGSGTDTQYF. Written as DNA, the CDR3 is TGTGCCAGCAGCGGGACTAGCGGTAGCGGCACAGATACGCAGTATTTT.

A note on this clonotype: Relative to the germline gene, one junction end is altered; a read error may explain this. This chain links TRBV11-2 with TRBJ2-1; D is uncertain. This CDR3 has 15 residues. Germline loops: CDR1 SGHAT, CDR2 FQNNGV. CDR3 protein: CASNLDASSYNGQFF. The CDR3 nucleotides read TGTGCCAGCAACTTAGACGCATCTTCCTACAATGGGCAGTTCTTC.

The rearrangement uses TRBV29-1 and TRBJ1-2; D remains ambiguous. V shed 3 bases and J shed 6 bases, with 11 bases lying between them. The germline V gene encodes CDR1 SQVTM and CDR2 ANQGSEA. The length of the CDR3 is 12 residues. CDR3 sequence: CSVDGSSHGYTF. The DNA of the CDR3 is TGCAGCGTTGATGGGAGCAGCCATGGCTACACCTTC.

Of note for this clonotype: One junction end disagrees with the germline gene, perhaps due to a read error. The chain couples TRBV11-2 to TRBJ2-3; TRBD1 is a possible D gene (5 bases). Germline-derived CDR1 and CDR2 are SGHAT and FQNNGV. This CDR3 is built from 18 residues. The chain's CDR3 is CASSSLWTLSKSTGTQYF. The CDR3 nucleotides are TGTGCCAGCAGCTCTCTATGGACACTTAGCAAGTCCACAGGTACGCAGTATTTT. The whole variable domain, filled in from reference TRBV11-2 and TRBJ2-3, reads EAGVAQSPRYKIIEKRQSVAFWCNPISGHATLYWYQQILGQGPKLLIQFQNNGVVDDSQLPKDRFSAERLKGVDSTLKIQPAKLEDSAVYLCASSSLWTLSKSTGTQYFGPGTRLTVL.